This T cell receptor beta chain was sequenced during a study of T cell repertoires in cytomegalovirus infection. A word on this clonotype: Its antigen is unidentified.

V was cut by 5 bases and J by 7 bases, with 14 bases left in between. There are 13 residues in the CDR3. The germline V gene encodes CDR1 MDHEN and CDR2 SYDVKM. Each CDR3 protein gets one entry after TCRdb re-called the reads with MiXCR. The profile shows about 180,000 distinct CDR3 sequences, under 15% of them singletons. Study findings and constraints: Within the response measured ex vivo, HLA-C-restricted CMV-specific TCR beta clonotypes were dominant.

Sequenced material: PBMCs. The sequence was collected from a human donor in good health (CMV status not recorded). Some clones in this sample may be carry-over from other donors' samples. The rearrangement uses TRBV28 and TRBJ1-1; unclear D gene. The CDR3 protein is CASSRLVSHEAFF. In DNA form, the CDR3 reads TGTGCCAGCAGTCGACTGGTATCGCATGAAGCTTTCTTT.